This TCR beta chain was sequenced during a study of T cell responses to AZD1222 COVID-19 vaccine. General study results and limits: The study found vaccine-associated CD4 TCRs spanning spike, dominant at 160-218 and 743-854. Most donors were white British and more were female, and clonal diversity was possibly underestimated. Of the AZD1222 recipients, only 6 or 7 were seropositive at baseline. Unmutated variant regions reportedly attract nearly half of all spike-specific TCRs.

This CDR3 is 11 amino acids long. Per germline, CDR1 ENHRY and CDR2 SYGVKD. V dropped 2 bases and J dropped 8 bases, with 4 bases sitting between them. Sequencing used immunoSEQ multiplex PCR; TCRdb keeps in-frame clones, though not all of them. Among under 150,000 clones listed, 88% were seen once. Worth noting for this clone: Its target is not known.

The rearrangement uses TRBV10-3 and TRBJ1-3; D is undetermined. Sample: peripheral blood, taken 28 days after the second AZD1222 dose. The TCR was taken from an adult who received the AZD1222 COVID-19 vaccine. The CDR3 loop is CAISEGDTIYF. The CDR3 DNA reads TGTGCCATCAGTGAGGGGGACACCATATATTTT.